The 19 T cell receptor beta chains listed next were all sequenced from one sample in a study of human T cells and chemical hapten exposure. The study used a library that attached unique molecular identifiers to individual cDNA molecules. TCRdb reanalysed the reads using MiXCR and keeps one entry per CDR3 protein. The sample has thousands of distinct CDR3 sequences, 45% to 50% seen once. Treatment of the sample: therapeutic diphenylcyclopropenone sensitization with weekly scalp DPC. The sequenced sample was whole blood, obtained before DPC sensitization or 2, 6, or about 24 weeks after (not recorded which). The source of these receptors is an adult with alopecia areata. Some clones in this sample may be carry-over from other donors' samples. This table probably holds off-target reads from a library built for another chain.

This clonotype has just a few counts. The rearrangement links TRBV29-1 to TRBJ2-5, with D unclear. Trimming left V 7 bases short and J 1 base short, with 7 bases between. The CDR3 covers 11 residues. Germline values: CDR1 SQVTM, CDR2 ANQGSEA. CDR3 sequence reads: CSARFQETQYF. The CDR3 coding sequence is TGCAGCGCCCGCTTCCAAGAGACCCAGTACTTC.

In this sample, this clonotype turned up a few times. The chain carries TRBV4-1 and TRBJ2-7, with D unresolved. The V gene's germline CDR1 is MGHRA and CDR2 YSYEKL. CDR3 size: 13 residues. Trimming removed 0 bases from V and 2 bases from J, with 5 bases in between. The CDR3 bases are TGCGCCAGCAGCCAAGAGCTAGCCTACGAGCAGTACTTC. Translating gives CASSQELAYEQYF.

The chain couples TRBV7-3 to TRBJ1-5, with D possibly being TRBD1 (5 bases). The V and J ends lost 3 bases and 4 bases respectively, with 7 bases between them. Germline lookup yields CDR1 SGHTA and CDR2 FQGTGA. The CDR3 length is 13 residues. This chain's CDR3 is CASSLGPNQPQHF. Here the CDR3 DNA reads TGTGCCAGCAGCTTGGGACCTAATCAGCCCCAGCATTTT.

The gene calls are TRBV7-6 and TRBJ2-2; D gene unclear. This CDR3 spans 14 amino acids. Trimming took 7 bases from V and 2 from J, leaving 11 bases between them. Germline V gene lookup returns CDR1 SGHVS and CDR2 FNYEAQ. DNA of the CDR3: TGTGCCAGCACCCTTCTAATAAACACCGGGGAGCTGTTTTTT. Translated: CASTLLINTGELFF.

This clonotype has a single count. The CDR3: CASSAGQTTQYF. CDR3 sequence (DNA): TGTGCCAGCAGCGCGGGACAGACAACGCAGTATTTT. The gene calls are TRBV9 and TRBJ2-3; 7 nucleotides agree with TRBD1. CDR1 is SGDLS and CDR2 is YYNGEE in the germline V gene. Unmatched junction bases numbered 4, after V lost 3 bases and J lost 9 bases. The length of the CDR3 is 12 residues.

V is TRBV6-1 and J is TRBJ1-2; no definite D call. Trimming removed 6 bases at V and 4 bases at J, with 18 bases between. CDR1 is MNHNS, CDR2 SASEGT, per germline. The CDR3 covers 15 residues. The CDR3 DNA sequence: TGTGCCAGCAGCATATCCCCGAGGTTAGCCTATGGCTACACCTTC. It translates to CASSISPRLAYGYTF.

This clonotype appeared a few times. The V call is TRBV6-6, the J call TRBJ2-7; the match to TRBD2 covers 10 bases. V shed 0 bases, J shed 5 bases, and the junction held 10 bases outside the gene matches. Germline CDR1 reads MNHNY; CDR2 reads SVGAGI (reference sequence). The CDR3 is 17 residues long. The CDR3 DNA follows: TGTGCCAGCAGTTACTCGGGGCTAGCGGGAGTTTTCGACGAGCAGTACTTC. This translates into CASSYSGLAGVFDEQYF.

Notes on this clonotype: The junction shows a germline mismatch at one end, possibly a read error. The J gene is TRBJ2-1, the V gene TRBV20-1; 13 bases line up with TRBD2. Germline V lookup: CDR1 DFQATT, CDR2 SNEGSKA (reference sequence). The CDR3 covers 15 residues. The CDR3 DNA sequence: TGCAGTGATCGACGGACTAGCGGGGGCTACAATGAGCAGTTCTTT. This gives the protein CSDRRTSGGYNEQFF.

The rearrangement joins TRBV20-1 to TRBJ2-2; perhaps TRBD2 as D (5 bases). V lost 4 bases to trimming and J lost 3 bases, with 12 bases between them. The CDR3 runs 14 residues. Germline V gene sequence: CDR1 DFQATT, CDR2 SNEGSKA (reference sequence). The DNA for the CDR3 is TGCAGTGCTACGGGAAATGAACACACCGGGGAGCTGTTTTTT. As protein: CSATGNEHTGELFF.

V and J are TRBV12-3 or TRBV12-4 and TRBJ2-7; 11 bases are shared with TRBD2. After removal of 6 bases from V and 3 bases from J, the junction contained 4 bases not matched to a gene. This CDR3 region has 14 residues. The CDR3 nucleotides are TGTGCCAGCAGCGGACTAGCGGGCCTCTACGAGCAGTACTTC. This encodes CASSGLAGLYEQYF.

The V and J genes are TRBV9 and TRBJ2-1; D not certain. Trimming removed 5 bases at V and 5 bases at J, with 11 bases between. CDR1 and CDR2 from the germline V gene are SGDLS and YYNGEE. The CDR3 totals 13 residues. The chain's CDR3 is CASSINTHNEQFF. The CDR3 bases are TGTGCCAGCAGTATCAACACCCACAATGAGCAGTTCTTC.

As DNA, the CDR3 is TGCGCCAGCAGTTCGCCGGGGACGGGGGAAGAGACCCAGTACTTC. Translated, it gives CASSSPGTGEETQYF. The V gene is TRBV10-2, the J gene TRBJ2-5; a possible D gene is TRBD2 (6 bases). This CDR3 has 15 residues. CDR1 is WSHSY and CDR2 is SAAADI in the germline V gene. The V and J ends lost 5 bases and 3 bases respectively, with 16 bases between them.

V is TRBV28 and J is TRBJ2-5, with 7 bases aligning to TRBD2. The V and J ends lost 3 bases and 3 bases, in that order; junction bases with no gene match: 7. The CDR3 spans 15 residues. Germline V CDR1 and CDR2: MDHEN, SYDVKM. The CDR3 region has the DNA TGTGCCAGCAGTTTGATCCAGCGGGGAGAAGAGACCCAGTACTTC. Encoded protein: CASSLIQRGEETQYF.

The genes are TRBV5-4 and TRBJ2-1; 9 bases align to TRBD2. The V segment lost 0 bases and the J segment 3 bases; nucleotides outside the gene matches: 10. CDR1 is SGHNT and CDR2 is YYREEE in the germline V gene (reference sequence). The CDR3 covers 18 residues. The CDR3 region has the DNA TGTGCCAGCAGCTTGGGGGGAGCTAGCGGGAAACTCTACAATGAGCAGTTCTTC. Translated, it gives CASSLGGASGKLYNEQFF. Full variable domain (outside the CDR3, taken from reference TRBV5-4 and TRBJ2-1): ETGVTQSPTHLIKTRGQQVTLRCSSQSGHNTVSWYQQALGQGPQFIFQYYREEENGRGNFPPRFSGLQFPNYSSELNVNALELDDSALYLCASSLGGASGKLYNEQFFGPGTRLTVL.

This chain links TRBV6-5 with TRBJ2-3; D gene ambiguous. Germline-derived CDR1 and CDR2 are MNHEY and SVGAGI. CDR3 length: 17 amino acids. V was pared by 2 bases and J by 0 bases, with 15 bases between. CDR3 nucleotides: TGTGCCAGCAGTTACAACAACAGACCTTCTAGCACAGATACGCAGTATTTT. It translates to CASSYNNRPSSTDTQYF.

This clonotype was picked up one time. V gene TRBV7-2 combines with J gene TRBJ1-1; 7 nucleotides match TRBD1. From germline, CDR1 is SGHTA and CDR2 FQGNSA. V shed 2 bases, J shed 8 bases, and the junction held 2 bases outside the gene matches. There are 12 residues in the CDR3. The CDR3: CASSLRTGEAFF. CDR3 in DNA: TGTGCCAGCAGCTTACGGACAGGCGAAGCTTTCTTT.

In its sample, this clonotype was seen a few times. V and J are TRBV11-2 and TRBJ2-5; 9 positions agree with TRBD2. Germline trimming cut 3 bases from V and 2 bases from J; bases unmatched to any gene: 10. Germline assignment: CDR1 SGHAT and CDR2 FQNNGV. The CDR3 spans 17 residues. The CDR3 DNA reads TGTGCCAGCAGCTTGTTGGTAGCGGGAGCTATTCAAGAGACCCAGTACTTC. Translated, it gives CASSLLVAGAIQETQYF. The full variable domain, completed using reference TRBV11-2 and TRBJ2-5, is EAGVAQSPRYKIIEKRQSVAFWCNPISGHATLYWYQQILGQGPKLLIQFQNNGVVDDSQLPKDRFSAERLKGVDSTLKIQPAKLEDSAVYLCASSLLVAGAIQETQYFGPGTRLLVL.

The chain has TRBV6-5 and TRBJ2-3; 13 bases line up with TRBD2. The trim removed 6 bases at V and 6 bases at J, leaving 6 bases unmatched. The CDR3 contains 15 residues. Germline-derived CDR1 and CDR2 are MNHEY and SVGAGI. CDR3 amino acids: CASSSTSGGMDTQYF. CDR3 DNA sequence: TGTGCCAGCAGCTCGACTAGCGGGGGGATGGATACGCAGTATTTT.

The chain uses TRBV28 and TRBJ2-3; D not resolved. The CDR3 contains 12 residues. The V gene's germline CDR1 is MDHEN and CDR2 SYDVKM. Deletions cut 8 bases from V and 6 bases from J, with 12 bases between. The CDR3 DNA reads TGTGCCAGCGCCGTTTTGATTGATACGCAGTATTTT. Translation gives CASAVLIDTQYF.